Listed below are T cell receptor beta chains from one sample, sequenced in a study of identical twins. TCRdb analysed the 5' RACE reads with MiXCR anew, one entry per CDR3 protein. The sample has about 530,000 distinct CDR3 sequences; roughly 15% are singletons. The data were also submitted as part of a second study, on yellow fever vaccine responses in identical twins.

Sample: CD4+ T cells sorted from blood. The receptors shown here come from a woman under 30 in good health. The CDR3 runs from the conserved cysteine through the conserved F or W. Each record gives: D gene, J gene, V gene, clone size, CDR3 DNA, CDR3 protein. D genes are given only for firm matches. A clone size is listed for some rows: how often the clone was seen (once, few, many), or a class if it is expanded.

>NA|TRBJ2-3|TRBV5-1|NA
TGCGCCAGAAGCTTGGGGTTGATCACAGATACGCAGTATTTT
CARSLGLITDTQYF
>NA|TRBJ2-3|TRBV2|NA
TGTGCCGGCACCAGGGACCTAAGCACAGATACGCAGTATTTT
CAGTRDLSTDTQYF
>NA|TRBJ2-3|TRBV29-1|many
TGCAGCGTTAATCTTTTCCAAGATACGCAGTATTTT
CSVNLFQDTQYF
>NA|TRBJ1-1|TRBV12-3/TRBV12-4|many
TGTGCCAGCAGCCGGAGCAAGAGCACTGAAGCTTTCTTT
CASSRSKSTEAFF
>NA|TRBJ2-1|TRBV24-1|few
TGTGCCACCAGTGATGAGATGACTGAGCAGTTCTTC
CATSDEMTEQFF
>NA|TRBJ2-1|TRBV5-1|NA
TGCGCCAGCAGCTTGTTGGGCGGGCTGGATGAGCAGTTCTTC
CASSLLGGLDEQFF
>NA|TRBJ2-5|TRBV20-1|NA
TGCAGTGCTAGAGCGGGAGCCAAAGAGACCCAGTACTTC
CSARAGAKETQYF
>TRBD2|TRBJ2-7|TRBV5-1|few
TGCGCCAGCAGCCTTAGCGGGACGGACTACGAGCAGTACTTC
CASSLSGTDYEQYF
>NA|TRBJ1-6|TRBV6-1|few
TGTGCCAGCAGTGAGACCGATCGGTCACCCCTCCACTTT
CASSETDRSPLHF
>NA|TRBJ1-2|TRBV5-6|few
TGTGCCAGCAGCTTTCGGTACTATGGCTACACCTTC
CASSFRYYGYTF
>TRBD2|TRBJ2-3|TRBV5-1|few
TGCGCCAGCAGGTTCCGGGAGGACACAGATACGCAGTATTTT
CASRFREDTDTQYF
>TRBD1|TRBJ2-3|TRBV20-1|NA
TGCAGTGCTTTCACACAGGGGAATACGCAGTATTTT
CSAFTQGNTQYF
>NA|TRBJ2-5|TRBV11-1|few
TGTGCCAGCAGCTTAAGACCCGGTGTGGCAGGAGGCCAGGGGACCCAGTACTTC
CASSLRPGVAGGQGTQYF
>TRBD2|TRBJ2-1|TRBV29-1|many
TGCAGCGTTATAGCGGGATGGGAGAATGAGCAGTTCTTC
CSVIAGWENEQFF
>TRBD1|TRBJ2-1|TRBV5-1|NA
TGCGCCAGCAGCTCGTCTCCCGGGACAGGGGGCCATGAGCAGTTCTTC
CASSSSPGTGGHEQFF
>NA|TRBJ2-5|TRBV24-1|NA
TGTGCCACCAGTGATTTGGATCTTGGGGAACAGACCCAGTACTTC
CATSDLDLGEQTQYF
>TRBD2|TRBJ2-3|TRBV5-4|few
TGTGCCAGCAGCTCCCACCGCTTGACTAGCGGGAAAATCGCAGATACGCAGTATTTT
CASSSHRLTSGKIADTQYF
>TRBD2|TRBJ2-7|TRBV5-1|few
TGCGCCAGCAGCGCAGCACTAGCGACTAGAGAGGAGCAGTACTTC
CASSAALATREEQYF
>TRBD1|TRBJ1-2|TRBV6-1|NA
TGTGCCAGCAGTCCGGACAGGGTGGTGTACGGCTACACCTTC
CASSPDRVVYGYTF
>TRBD2|TRBJ2-1|TRBV3-1|few
TGTGCCAGCAGCCAAGGCCCCTTGGTAGCGGGTACGTACAATGAGCAGTTCTTC
CASSQGPLVAGTYNEQFF
>TRBD1|TRBJ1-5|TRBV7-6|few
TGTGCCAGCAGCTTAAGAGGGGGCCGGCAGGACGTGAGTCAGCCCCAGCATTTT
CASSLRGGRQDVSQPQHF
>TRBD2|TRBJ2-1|TRBV19|NA
TGTGCCAGTACTCGAGCGGGAGGGACCAGTGAGCAGTTCTTC
CASTRAGGTSEQFF
>TRBD2|TRBJ2-3|TRBV19|NA
TGTGCCAGTAGTATAGGAGTCGGGCTAGCGGGAGGAAGGACAGATACGCAGTATTTT
CASSIGVGLAGGRTDTQYF
>TRBD2|TRBJ2-2|TRBV5-1|few
TGCGCCAGCCGGGGGGTAGACACCGGGGAGCTGTTTTTT
CASRGVDTGELFF
>TRBD2|TRBJ2-7|TRBV18|few
TGTGCCAGCTCACCTTGGACTAGCGGTCTCTACGAGCAGTACTTC
CASSPWTSGLYEQYF
>NA|TRBJ2-7|TRBV12-3/TRBV12-4|few
TGTGCCAGCAGTTGGGACACAATACAATACTACGAGCAGTACTTC
CASSWDTIQYYEQYF
>NA|TRBJ2-2|TRBV2|NA
TGTGCCAGCAGCGTAAGGGGAGCCGGGGAGCTGTTTTTT
CASSVRGAGELFF
>NA|TRBJ2-1|TRBV11-3|NA
TGTGCCAGCAGTCACGCCGGGGCCGGTTACAATGAGCAGTTCTTC
CASSHAGAGYNEQFF
>TRBD2|TRBJ2-4|TRBV11-2|few
TGTGCCAGCAGCCCAAACTTAGCGGGGGTTCCGGCCAAAAACATTCAGTACTTC
CASSPNLAGVPAKNIQYF
>NA|TRBJ2-2|TRBV25-1|NA
TGTGCCAGCAGTGTGAGGGGGACTTCCGGGACCGGGGAGCTGTTTTTT
CASSVRGTSGTGELFF
>NA|TRBJ2-7|TRBV5-1|few
TGCGCCAGCAAGCCCGACCCGAACGAGTACGAGCAGTACTTC
CASKPDPNEYEQYF
>NA|TRBJ2-2|TRBV9|NA
TGTGCCAGCAGCCCTTACACAGGGACCGTTACCGGGGAGCTGTTTTTT
CASSPYTGTVTGELFF
>NA|TRBJ2-5|TRBV12-3/TRBV12-4|NA
TGTGCCAGCAGTTTGAGTACAGCGGAAGAGACCCAGTACTTC
CASSLSTAEETQYF
>NA|TRBJ2-3|TRBV20-1|NA
TGCAGTGCTAGTAAAGAAGTGGGCCCAGATACGCAGTATTTT
CSASKEVGPDTQYF
>TRBD1|TRBJ2-1|TRBV12-3/TRBV12-4|NA
TGTGCCAGCATCTACAGGGGAAGAAATGAGCAGTTCTTC
CASIYRGRNEQFF
>NA|TRBJ2-5|TRBV15|few
TGTGCCACCAGCAGAGACCGGTTGAACCAAGAGACCCAGTACTTC
CATSRDRLNQETQYF
>TRBD2|TRBJ2-5|TRBV4-1|few
TGCGCCAGCAGCTTAACTAGCGGGGGGGTTTTAGAGACCCAGTACTTC
CASSLTSGGVLETQYF
>NA|TRBJ1-2|TRBV6-1|few
TGTGCCAGCAACTCGGGACTCACCACGGGCTATGGCTACACCTTC
CASNSGLTTGYGYTF
>NA|TRBJ2-7|TRBV11-2|few
TGTGCCAGCAGCTTATTATTGGGGCTTGGGTTCGAGCAGTACTTC
CASSLLLGLGFEQYF
>TRBD2|TRBJ2-1|TRBV5-1|few
TGCGCCAGCAGCACCGCACCATCCACTAGCGGGGTCGGTGAGCAGTTCTTC
CASSTAPSTSGVGEQFF
>TRBD1|TRBJ1-5|TRBV28|many
TGTGCCAGCAGTTTTGCAGGGGGCTTCGGGGGCTCCAATCAGCCCCAGCATTTT
CASSFAGGFGGSNQPQHF
>NA|TRBJ2-3|TRBV19|few
TGTGCCAGTAGTATTGGGGGACTCCAGAGGGATACGCAGTATTTT
CASSIGGLQRDTQYF
>NA|TRBJ2-7|TRBV5-1|few
TGCGCCAGCAGCTTTGACCACGAGCAGTACTTC
CASSFDHEQYF
>TRBD2|TRBJ2-1|TRBV29-1|few
TGCAGCGGATCGCAGGGACTAGCGGGACTTGAGCAGTTCTTC
CSGSQGLAGLEQFF
>TRBD2|TRBJ2-7|TRBV20-1|few
TGCAGTGCTCTGACTAGCGGGAGGGAATACGAGCAGTACTTC
CSALTSGREYEQYF
>TRBD1|TRBJ1-4|TRBV12-3/TRBV12-4|few
TGTGCCAGCAGTCCCTCCAGGGGGCAAGGGAAACTGTTTTTT
CASSPSRGQGKLFF
>NA|TRBJ2-3|TRBV6-1|NA
TGTGCCAGCAGTGAGTTGGGGGCTCGCACAGATACGCAGTATTTT
CASSELGARTDTQYF
>NA|TRBJ2-3|TRBV11-3|NA
TGTGCCAGCAGACAATGGGGGGGCGGGCAGTATTTT
CASRQWGGGQYF
>NA|TRBJ1-5|TRBV20-1|NA
TGCAGTGCTAGTAGGGGGGATAGCAATCAGCCCCAGCATTTT
CSASRGDSNQPQHF
>NA|TRBJ2-5|TRBV21-1|NA
TGTGCCAGCAGCAAAAGCCTAGCGGGGTACCAAGAGACCCAGTACTTC
CASSKSLAGYQETQYF
>NA|TRBJ2-1|TRBV5-5|few
TGTGCCAGCAGCTCGGGGGTGGGGGACTACAATGAGCAGTTCTTC
CASSSGVGDYNEQFF
>TRBD2|TRBJ2-1|TRBV20-1|few
TGCAGTGCTAGCGGCGGGGGACCGTCAGATGAGCAGTTCTTC
CSASGGGPSDEQFF
>NA|TRBJ1-5|TRBV5-1|many
TGCGCCAGCAGCTTGGACGGTGCGGTAACCCAGCATTTT
CASSLDGAVTQHF
>NA|TRBJ2-2|TRBV5-6|NA
TGTGCCAGCTCTCCGGGAATCACCGGGGAGCTGTTTTTT
CASSPGITGELFF
>NA|TRBJ2-2|TRBV6-1|NA
TGTGCCAGCAGTGTAATAGGGGACACCGGGGAGCTGTTTTTT
CASSVIGDTGELFF
>TRBD1|TRBJ2-7|TRBV12-3/TRBV12-4|few
TGTGCCAGCAGCCCACTCGGGACAGGCGGCTCCTACGAGCAGTACTTC
CASSPLGTGGSYEQYF
>TRBD1|TRBJ1-5|TRBV20-1|few
TGCAGTGCTCGACAGGGTTCGAAACCCCAGCATTTT
CSARQGSKPQHF